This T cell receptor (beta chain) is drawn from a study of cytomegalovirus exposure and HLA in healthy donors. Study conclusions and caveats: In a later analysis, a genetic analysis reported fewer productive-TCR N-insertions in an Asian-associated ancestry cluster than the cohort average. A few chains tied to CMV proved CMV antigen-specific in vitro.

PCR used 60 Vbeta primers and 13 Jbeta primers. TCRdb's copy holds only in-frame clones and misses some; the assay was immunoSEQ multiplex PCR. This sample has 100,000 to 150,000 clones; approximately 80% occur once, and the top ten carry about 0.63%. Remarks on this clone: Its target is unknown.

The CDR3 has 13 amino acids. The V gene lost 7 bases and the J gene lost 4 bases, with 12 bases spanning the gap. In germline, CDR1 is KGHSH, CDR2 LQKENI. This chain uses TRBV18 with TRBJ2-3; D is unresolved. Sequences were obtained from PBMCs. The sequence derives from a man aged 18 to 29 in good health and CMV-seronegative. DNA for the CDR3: TGTGCCAGCTTCGAGGTTGCGGCAGATACGCAGTATTTT. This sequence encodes CASFEVAADTQYF.